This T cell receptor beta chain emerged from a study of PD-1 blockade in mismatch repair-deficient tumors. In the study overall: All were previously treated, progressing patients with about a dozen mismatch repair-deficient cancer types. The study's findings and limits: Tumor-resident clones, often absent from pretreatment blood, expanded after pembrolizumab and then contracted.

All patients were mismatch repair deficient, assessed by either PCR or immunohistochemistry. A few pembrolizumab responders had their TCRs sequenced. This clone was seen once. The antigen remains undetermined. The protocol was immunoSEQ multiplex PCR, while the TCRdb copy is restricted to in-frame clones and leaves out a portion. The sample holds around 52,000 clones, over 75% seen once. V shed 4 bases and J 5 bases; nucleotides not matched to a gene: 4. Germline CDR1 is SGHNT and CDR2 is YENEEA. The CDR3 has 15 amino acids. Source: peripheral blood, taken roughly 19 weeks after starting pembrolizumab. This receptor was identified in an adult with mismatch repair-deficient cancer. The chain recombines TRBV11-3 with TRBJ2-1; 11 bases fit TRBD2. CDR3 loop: CASSSGLAADNEQFF. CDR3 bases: TGTGCCAGCAGCTCGGGACTAGCGGCGGACAATGAGCAGTTCTTC.